Listed below are T cell receptor beta chains from one sample, sequenced in a study of OX40 agonist ivuxolimab in advanced cancers. The repertoire was sequenced with immunoSEQ multiplex PCR; TCRdb's copy has only in-frame clones and lacks some. The sample yields about 15,000 clones, approximately 84% seen once. Sequencing used CD4+ or CD8+ T cells sorted from blood, obtained in a trial of the OX40 agonist ivuxolimab. All receptors come from an adult with an advanced solid tumor such as melanoma, head and neck, liver or kidney cancer. The CDR3 runs from the conserved cysteine through the conserved F or W. The D gene is left open where the match is weak. Some rows have no size entry. The others give once, few or many, or a class for an expanded clone.

j_gene | abundance | d_gene | v_gene | len | CDR3nt | CDR3aa
TRBJ2-7 | few | TRBD1 | TRBV5-6 | 14 | TGTGCCAGCAGTTCTGGACAGGGCTCCTACGAGCAGTACTTC | CASSSGQGSYEQYF
TRBJ1-4 | NA | TRBD1 | TRBV2 | 14 | TGTGCCAGCAGCGCAGGGGGGTCTAATGAAAAACTGTTTTTT | CASSAGGSNEKLFF
TRBJ2-3 | NA | TRBD1 | TRBV5-5 | 15 | TGTGCCAGCCATTCCGGGACAGGGCTCGCAGATACGCAGTATTTT | CASHSGTGLADTQYF
TRBJ1-5 | NA | NA | TRBV11-2 | 14 | TGTGCCAGCAGCTTAGAGGGCGATAATCAGCCCCAGCATTTT | CASSLEGDNQPQHF
TRBJ1-1 | NA | TRBD1 | TRBV5-6 | 15 | TGTGCCAGCAGTCCTACAGGGGGCGCCGGCACTGAAGCTTTCTTT | CASSPTGGAGTEAFF
TRBJ2-7 | NA | TRBD2 | TRBV29-1 | 10 | TGCAGCGTTGAGCGGGGGGAGCAGTACTTC | CSVERGEQYF
TRBJ2-7 | NA | TRBD2 | TRBV2 | 12 | TGTGCCAGTGGACTAGCGGTACACGAGCAGTACTTC | CASGLAVHEQYF
TRBJ1-2 | NA | NA | TRBV29-1 | 13 | TGCAGCGTTGTGAAGGAGGCCTTTGATGGCTACACCTTC | CSVVKEAFDGYTF
TRBJ1-1 | NA | NA | TRBV9 | 18 | TGTGCCAGCAGCGTAGTTTTCGGGGAGGGGAGGGGTCAAAATGAAGCTTTCTTT | CASSVVFGEGRGQNEAFF
TRBJ2-7 | NA | TRBD2 | TRBV5-6 | 16 | TGTGCCAGCAGCTTGGGGGCGGGAGGGAGCTCCTACGAGCAGTACTTC | CASSLGAGGSSYEQYF
TRBJ2-7 | NA | NA | TRBV7-9 | 14 | TGTGCCAGCAGCCCGCCGGGGTACTCCTACGAGCAGTACTTC | CASSPPGYSYEQYF